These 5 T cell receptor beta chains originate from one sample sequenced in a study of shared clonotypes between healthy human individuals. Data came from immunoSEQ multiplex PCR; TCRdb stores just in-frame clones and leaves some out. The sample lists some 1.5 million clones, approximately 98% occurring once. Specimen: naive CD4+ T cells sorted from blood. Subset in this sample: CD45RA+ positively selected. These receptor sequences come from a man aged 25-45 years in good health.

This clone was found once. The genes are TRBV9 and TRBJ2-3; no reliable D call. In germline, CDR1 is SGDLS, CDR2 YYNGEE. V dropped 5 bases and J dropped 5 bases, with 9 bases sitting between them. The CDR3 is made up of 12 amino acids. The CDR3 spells CASSNTLDTQYF. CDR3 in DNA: TGTGCCAGCAGTAACACTTTAGATACGCAGTATTTT.

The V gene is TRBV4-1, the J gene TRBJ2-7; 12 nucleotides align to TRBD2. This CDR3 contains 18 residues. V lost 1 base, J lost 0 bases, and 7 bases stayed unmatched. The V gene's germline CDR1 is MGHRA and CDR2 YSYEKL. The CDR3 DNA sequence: TGCGCCAGCAGCCAAGGACTAGCGGGAGTGGGGAACTCCTACGAGCAGTACTTC. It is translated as CASSQGLAGVGNSYEQYF.

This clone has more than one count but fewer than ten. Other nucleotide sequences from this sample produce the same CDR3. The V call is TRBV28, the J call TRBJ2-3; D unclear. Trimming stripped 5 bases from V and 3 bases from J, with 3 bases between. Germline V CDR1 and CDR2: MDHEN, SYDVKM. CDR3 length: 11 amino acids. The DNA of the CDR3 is TGTGCCAGCAGTCTAACAGATACGCAGTATTTT. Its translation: CASSLTDTQYF.

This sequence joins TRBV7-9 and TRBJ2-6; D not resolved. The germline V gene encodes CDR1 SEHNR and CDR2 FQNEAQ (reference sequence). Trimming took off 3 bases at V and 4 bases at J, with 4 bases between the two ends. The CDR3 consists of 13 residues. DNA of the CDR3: TGTGCCAGCAGCTTTTCCGGGGCCAACGTCCTGACTTTC. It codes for CASSFSGANVLTF.

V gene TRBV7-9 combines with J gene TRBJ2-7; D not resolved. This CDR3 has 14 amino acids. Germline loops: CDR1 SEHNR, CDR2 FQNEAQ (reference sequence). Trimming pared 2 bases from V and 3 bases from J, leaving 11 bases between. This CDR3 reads CASSLRAENYEQYF. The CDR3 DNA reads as TGTGCCAGCAGCTTACGGGCAGAAAACTACGAGCAGTACTTC.